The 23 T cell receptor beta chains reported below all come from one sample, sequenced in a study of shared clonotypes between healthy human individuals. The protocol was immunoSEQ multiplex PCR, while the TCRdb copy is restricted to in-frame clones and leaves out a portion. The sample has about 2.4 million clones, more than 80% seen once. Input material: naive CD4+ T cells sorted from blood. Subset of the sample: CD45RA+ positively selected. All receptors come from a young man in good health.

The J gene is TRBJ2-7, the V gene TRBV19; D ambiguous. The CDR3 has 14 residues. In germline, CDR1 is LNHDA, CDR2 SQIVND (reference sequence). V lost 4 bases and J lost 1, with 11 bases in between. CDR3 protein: CASSRTTGSYEQYF. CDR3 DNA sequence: TGTGCCAGTAGTAGAACGACGGGTTCCTACGAGCAGTACTTC.

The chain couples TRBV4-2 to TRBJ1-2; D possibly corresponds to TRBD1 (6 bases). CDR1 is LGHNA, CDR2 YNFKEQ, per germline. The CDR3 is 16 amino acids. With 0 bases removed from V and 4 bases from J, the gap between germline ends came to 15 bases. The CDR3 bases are TGTGCCAGCAGCCAAGAAGGGGGTCTGAGCCGCTATGGCTACACCTTC. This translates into CASSQEGGLSRYGYTF.

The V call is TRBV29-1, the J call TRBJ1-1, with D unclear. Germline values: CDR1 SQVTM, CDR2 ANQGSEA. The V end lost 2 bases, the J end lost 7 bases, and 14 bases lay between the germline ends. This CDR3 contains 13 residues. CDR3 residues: CSVERTTLVEAFF. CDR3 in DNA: TGCAGCGTTGAAAGGACTACTCTCGTTGAAGCTTTCTTT.

This CDR3 is CASSINRDEQYF. CDR3 in DNA: TGTGCCAGCAGTATTAACAGGGACGAGCAGTACTTC. The chain links TRBV2 to TRBJ2-7, with D tentatively TRBD1 (6 bases). The germline CDR1 and CDR2 sequences are SNHLY and FYNNEI. Trimming removed 5 bases from V and 5 bases from J, with 10 bases in between. CDR3 length equals 12 residues.

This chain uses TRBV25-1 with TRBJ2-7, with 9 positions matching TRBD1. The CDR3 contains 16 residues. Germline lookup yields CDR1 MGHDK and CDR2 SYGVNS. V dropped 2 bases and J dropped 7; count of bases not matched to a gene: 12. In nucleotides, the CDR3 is TGTGCCAGCAGTGAAGGAACCGGACAGGGGTCGGGGGAGCAGTACTTC. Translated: CASSEGTGQGSGEQYF.

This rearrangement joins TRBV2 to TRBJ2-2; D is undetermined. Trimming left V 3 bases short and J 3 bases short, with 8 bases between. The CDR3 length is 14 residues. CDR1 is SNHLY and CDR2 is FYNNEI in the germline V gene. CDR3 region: CASSDLGYTGELFF. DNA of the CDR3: TGTGCCAGCAGTGATTTAGGGTACACCGGGGAGCTGTTTTTT.

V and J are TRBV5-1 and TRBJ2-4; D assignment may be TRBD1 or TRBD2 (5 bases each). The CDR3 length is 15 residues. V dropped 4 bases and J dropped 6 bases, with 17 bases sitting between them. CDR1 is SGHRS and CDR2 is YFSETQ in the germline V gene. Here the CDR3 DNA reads TGCGCCAGCAGCCTCGAAGGGACGGACACAAACATTCAGTACTTC. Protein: CASSLEGTDTNIQYF.

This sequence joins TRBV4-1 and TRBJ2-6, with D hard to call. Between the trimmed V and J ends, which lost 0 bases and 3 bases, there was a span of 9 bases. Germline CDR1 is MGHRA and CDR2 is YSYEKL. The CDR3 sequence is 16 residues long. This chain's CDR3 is CASSQELGGGANVLTF. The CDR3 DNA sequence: TGCGCCAGCAGCCAAGAATTGGGCGGTGGGGCCAACGTCCTGACTTTC.

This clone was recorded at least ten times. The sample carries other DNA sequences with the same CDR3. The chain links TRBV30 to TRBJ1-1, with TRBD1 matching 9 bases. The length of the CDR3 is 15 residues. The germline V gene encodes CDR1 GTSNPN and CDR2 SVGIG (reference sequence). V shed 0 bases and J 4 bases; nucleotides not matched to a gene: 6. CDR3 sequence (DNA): TGTGCCTGGAGTGTACCCGGGACAGGGACCACTGAAGCTTTCTTT. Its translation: CAWSVPGTGTTEAFF.

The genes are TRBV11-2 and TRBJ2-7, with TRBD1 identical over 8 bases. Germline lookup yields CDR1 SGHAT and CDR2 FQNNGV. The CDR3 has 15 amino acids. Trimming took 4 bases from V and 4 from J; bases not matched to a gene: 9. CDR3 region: CASSSGQALMYEQYF. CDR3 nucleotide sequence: TGTGCCAGCAGCTCGGGACAGGCACTTATGTACGAGCAGTACTTC.

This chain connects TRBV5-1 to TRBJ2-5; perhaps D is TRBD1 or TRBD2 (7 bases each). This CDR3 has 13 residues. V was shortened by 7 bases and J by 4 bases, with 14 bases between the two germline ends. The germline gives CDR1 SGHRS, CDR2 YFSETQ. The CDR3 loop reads CASATGEGETQYF. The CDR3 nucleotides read TGCGCCAGCGCTACAGGGGAGGGAGAGACCCAGTACTTC.

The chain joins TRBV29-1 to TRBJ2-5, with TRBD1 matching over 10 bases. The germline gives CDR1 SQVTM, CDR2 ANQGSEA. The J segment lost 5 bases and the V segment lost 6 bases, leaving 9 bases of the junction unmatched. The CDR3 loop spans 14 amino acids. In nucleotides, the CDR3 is TGCAGCGTGCGGGGACAGGGGACCTGGGAGACCCAGTACTTC. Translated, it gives CSVRGQGTWETQYF.

CDR3 nucleotides: TGTGCCAGCAGTTCTCCGGGACAGGGCGCGGACAATGAGCAGTTCTTC. This encodes CASSSPGQGADNEQFF. The V and J genes are TRBV28 and TRBJ2-1, with 9 bases fitting TRBD1. The trim removed 4 bases at V and 5 bases at J, leaving 9 bases unmatched. The CDR3 length is 16 residues. The germline CDR1 and CDR2 sequences are MDHEN and SYDVKM. Together with reference TRBV28 and TRBJ2-1, the CDR3 gives the full variable domain: DVKVTQSSRYLVKRTGEKVFLECVQDMDHENMFWYRQDPGLGLRLIYFSYDVKMKEKGDIPEGYSVSREKKERFSLILESASTNQTSMYLCASSSPGQGADNEQFFGPGTRLTVL.

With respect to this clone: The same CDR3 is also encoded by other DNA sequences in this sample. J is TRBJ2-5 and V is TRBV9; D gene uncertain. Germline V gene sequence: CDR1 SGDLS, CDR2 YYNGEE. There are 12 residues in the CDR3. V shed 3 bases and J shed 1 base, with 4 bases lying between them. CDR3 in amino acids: CASSASQETQYF. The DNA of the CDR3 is TGTGCCAGCAGCGCCTCCCAAGAGACCCAGTACTTC.

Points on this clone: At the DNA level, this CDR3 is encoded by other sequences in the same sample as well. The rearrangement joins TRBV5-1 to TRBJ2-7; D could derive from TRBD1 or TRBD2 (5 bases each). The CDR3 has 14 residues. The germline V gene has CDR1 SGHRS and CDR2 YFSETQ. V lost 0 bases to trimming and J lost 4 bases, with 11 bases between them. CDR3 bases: TGCGCCAGCAGCTTGGAGGGACCACCATACGAGCAGTACTTC. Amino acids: CASSLEGPPYEQYF. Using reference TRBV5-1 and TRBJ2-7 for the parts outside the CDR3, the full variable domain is KAGVTQTPRYLIKTRGQQVTLSCSPISGHRSVSWYQQTPGQGLQFLFEYFSETQRNKGNFPGRFSGRQFSNSRSEMNVSTLELGDSALYLCASSLEGPPYEQYFGPGTRLTVT.

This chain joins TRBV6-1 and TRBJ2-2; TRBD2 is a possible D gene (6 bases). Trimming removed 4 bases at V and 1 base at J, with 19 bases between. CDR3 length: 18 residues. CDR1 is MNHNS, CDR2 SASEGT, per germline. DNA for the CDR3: TGTGCCAGCAGTGGGGGGAGGAAGACTGACATGAACACCGGGGAGCTGTTTTTT. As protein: CASSGGRKTDMNTGELFF.

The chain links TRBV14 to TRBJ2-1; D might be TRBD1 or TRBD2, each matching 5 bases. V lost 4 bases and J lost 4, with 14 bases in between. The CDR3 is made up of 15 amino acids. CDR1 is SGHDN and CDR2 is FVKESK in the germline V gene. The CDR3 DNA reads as TGTGCCAGCAGCCCCATGAAGGGACCTTACAATGAGCAGTTCTTC. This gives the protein CASSPMKGPYNEQFF.

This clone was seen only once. Here the CDR3 reads CASDGTAYNEQFF. As DNA, the CDR3 is TGTGCCAGTGACGGGACAGCCTACAATGAGCAGTTCTTC. The V call is TRBV2, the J call TRBJ2-1; 7 bases are shared with TRBD1. The V segment lost 9 bases and the J segment 2 bases; nucleotides outside the gene matches: 4. Germline CDR1 and CDR2: SNHLY and FYNNEI. This CDR3 region has 13 residues.

CDR3: CASSVTGTLDYGYTF. CDR3 nucleotide sequence: TGTGCCAGTAGTGTAACAGGGACTCTCGACTATGGCTACACCTTC. The chain has TRBV19 and TRBJ1-2; D is possibly TRBD1 (6 bases). V gave up 5 bases and J gave up 3 bases, with 16 bases separating them. Germline V gene sequence: CDR1 LNHDA, CDR2 SQIVND (reference sequence). The CDR3 runs to 15 residues.

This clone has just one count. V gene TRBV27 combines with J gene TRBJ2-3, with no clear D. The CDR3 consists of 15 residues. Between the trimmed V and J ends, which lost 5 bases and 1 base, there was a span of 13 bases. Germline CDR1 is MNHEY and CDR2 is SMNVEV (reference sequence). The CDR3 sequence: CASSHRIPGTDTQYF. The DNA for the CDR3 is TGTGCCAGCAGTCACCGTATTCCCGGCACAGATACGCAGTATTTT.

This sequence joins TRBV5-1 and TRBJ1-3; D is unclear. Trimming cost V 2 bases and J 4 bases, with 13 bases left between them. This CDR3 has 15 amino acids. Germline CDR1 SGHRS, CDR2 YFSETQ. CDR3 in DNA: TGCGCCAGCAGCTTATCCCTTACTTCCGGAAACACCATATATTTT. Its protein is CASSLSLTSGNTIYF. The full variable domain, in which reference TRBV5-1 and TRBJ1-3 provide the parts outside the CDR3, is KAGVTQTPRYLIKTRGQQVTLSCSPISGHRSVSWYQQTPGQGLQFLFEYFSETQRNKGNFPGRFSGRQFSNSRSEMNVSTLELGDSALYLCASSLSLTSGNTIYFGEGSWLTVV.

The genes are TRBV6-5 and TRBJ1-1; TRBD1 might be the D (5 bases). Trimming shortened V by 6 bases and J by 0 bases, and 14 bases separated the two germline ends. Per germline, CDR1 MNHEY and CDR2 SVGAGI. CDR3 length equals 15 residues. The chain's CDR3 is CASSPGKRLNTEAFF. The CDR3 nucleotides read TGTGCCAGCAGCCCAGGGAAGCGGTTGAACACTGAAGCTTTCTTT.

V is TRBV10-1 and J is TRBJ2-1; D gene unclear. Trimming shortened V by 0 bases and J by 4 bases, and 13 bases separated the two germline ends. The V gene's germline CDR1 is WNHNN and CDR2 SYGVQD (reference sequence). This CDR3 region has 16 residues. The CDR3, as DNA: TGCGCCAGCAGTGAGTCGTATCTGGCTGCTTACAATGAGCAGTTCTTC. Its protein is CASSESYLAAYNEQFF.